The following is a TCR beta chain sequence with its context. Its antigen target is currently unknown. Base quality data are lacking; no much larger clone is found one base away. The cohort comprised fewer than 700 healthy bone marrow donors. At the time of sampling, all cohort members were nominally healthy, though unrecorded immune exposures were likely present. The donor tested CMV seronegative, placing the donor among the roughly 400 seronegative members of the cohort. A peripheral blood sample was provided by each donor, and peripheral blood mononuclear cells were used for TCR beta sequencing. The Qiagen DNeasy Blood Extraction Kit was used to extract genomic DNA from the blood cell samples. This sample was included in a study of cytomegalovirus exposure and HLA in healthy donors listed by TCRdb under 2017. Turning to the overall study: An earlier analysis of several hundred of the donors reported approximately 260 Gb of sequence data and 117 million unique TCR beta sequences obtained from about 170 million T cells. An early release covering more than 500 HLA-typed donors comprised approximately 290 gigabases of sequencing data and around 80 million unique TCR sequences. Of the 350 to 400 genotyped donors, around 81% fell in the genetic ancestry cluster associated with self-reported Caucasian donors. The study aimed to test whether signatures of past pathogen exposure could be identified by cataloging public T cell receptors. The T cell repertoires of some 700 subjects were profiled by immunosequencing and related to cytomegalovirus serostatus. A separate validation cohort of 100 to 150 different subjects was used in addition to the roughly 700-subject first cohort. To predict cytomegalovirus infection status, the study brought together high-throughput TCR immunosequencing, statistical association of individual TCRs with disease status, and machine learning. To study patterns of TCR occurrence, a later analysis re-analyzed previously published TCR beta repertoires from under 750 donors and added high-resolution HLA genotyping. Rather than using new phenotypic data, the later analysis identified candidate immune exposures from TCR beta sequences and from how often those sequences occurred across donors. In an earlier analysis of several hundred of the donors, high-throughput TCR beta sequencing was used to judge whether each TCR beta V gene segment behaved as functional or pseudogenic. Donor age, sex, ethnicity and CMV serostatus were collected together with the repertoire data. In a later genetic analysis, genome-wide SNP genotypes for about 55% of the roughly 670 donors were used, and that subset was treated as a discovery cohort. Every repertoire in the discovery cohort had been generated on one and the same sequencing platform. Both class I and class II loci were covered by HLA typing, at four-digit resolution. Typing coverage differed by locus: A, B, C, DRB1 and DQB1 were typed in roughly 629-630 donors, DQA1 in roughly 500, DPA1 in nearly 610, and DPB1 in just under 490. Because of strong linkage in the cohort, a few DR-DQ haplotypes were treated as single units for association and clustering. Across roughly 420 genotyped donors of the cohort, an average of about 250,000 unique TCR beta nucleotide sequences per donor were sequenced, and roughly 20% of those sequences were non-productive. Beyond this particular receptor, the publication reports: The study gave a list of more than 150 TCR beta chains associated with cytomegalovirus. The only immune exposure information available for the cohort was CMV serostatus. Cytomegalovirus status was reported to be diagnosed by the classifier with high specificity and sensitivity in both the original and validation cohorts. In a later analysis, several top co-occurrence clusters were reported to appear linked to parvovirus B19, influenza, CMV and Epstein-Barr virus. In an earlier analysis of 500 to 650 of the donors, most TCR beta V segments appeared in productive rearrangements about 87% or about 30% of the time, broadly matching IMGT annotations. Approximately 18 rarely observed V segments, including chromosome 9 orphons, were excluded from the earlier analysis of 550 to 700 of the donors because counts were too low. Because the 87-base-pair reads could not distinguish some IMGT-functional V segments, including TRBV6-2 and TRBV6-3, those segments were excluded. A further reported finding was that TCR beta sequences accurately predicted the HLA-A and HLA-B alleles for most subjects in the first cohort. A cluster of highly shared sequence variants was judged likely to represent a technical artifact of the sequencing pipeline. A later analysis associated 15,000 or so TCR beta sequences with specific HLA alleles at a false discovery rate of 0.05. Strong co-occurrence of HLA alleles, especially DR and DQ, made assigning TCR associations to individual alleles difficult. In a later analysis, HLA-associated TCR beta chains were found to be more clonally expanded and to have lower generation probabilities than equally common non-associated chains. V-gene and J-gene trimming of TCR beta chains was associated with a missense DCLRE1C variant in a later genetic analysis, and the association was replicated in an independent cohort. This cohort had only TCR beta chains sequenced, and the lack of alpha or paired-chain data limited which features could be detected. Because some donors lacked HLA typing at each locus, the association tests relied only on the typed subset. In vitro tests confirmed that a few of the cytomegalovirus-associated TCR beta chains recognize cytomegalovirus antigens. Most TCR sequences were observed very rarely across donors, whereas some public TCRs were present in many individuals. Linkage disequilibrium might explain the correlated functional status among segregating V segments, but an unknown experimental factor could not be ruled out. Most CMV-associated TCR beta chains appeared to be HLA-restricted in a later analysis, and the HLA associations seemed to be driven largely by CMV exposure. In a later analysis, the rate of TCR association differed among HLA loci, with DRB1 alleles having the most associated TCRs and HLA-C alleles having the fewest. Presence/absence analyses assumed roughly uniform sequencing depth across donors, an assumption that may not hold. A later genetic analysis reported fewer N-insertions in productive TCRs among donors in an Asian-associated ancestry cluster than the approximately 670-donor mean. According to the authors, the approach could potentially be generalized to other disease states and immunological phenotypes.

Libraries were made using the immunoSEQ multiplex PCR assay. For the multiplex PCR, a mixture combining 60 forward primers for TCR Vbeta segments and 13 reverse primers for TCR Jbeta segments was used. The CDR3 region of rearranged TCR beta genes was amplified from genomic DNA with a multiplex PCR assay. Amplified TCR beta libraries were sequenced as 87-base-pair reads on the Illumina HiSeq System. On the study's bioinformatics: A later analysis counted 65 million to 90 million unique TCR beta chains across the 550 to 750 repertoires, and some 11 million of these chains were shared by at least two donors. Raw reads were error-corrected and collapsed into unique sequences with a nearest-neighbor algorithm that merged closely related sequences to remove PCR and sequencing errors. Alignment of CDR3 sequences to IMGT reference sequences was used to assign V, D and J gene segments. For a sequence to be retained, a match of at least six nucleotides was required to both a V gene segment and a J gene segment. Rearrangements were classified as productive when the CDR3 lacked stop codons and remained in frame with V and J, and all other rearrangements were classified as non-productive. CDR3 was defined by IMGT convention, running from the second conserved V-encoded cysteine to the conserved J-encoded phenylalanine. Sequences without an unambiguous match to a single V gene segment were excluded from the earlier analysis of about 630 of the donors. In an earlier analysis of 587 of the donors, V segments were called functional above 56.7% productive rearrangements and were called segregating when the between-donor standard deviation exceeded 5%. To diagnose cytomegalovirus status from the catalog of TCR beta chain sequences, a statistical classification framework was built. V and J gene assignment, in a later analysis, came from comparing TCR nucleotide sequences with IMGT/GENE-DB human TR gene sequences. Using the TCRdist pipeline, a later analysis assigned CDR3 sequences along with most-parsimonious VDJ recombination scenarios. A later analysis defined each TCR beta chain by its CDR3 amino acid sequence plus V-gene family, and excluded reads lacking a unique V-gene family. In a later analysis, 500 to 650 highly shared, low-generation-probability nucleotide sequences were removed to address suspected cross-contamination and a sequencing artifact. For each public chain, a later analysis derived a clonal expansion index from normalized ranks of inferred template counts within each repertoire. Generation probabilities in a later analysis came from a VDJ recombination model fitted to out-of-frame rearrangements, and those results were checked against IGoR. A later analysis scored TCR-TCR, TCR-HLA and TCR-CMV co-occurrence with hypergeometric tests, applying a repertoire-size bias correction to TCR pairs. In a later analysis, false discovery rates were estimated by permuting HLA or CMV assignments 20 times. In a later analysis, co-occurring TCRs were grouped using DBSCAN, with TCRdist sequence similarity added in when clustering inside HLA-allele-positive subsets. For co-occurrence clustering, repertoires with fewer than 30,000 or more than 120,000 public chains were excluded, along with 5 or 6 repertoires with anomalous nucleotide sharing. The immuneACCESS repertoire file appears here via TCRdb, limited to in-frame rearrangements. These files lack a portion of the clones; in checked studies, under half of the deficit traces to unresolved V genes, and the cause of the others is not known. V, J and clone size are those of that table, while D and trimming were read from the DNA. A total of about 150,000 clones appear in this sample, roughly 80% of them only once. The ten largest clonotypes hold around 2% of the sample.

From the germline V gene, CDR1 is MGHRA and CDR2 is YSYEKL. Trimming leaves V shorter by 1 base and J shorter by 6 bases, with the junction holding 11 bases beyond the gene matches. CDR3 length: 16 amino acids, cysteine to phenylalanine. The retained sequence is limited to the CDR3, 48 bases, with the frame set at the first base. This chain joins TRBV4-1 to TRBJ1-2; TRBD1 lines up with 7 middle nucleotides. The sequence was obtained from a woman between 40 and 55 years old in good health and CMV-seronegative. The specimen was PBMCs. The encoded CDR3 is CASSQVSRGRKDGYTF. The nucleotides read TGCGCCAGCAGCCAAGTTTCTAGGGGGCGCAAGGATGGCTACACCTTC.